One and the same sample provided the 18 T cell receptor beta chains below, sequenced in a study of blood T cells in healthy people across ages. Using a J-beta primer mix together with a sample-barcoded 5' primer, a second PCR was run for 7 to 11 cycles. TCRdb recomputed calls from the 5' RACE reads with MiXCR, one row per CDR3 protein. Of 1.6 million or so distinct CDR3 sequences listed, about 31% are singletons. The sample was blood. Receptors were obtained from a woman aged 25 to 39 in good health.

The table lists this clonotype with a few counts. One junction end disagrees with the germline gene, perhaps due to a read error. The chain links TRBV5-1 to TRBJ2-5; TRBD2 matches at 7 bases. Germline loops: CDR1 SGHRS, CDR2 YFSETQ. CDR3 length: 14 residues. DNA for the CDR3: TGCACCAGCAGGAGCGGGGCAGCCGTAGAGACCCAGTACTTC. This translates into CTSRSGAAVETQYF.

The CDR3: CSAQSKEAAQFLEQYF. The CDR3 DNA sequence: TGCAGTGCACAATCGAAGGAGGCAGCGCAGTTCCTCGAGCAGTACTTC. This chain uses TRBV20-1 with TRBJ2-7; D is perhaps TRBD2 (5 bases). Germline loops: CDR1 DFQATT, CDR2 SNEGSKA (reference sequence). The CDR3 runs 16 residues. With 6 bases removed from V and 6 bases from J, the gap between germline ends came to 27 bases.

The chain has TRBV4-1 and TRBJ2-1; TRBD1 is a possible D gene (7 bases). Trimming cost V 4 bases and J 9 bases, with 19 bases left between them. Looked up from germline, CDR1 is MGHRA and CDR2 is YSYEKL. The CDR3 is 15 amino acids. DNA of the CDR3: TGCGCCAGCAGCCTGGGGACAGCCCAGGGAGGTGAGCAGTTCTTC. This encodes CASSLGTAQGGEQFF.

As to this clonotype: Possible read error: a much larger clone is one base away. The chain has TRBV12-3 or TRBV12-4 and TRBJ2-1, with 8 bases aligning to TRBD2. Losses at the gene ends were 11 bases for V and 9 bases for J; bases not matched to a gene: 21. This CDR3 is 16 amino acids long. CDR3 DNA sequence: TGTGCCTGCACCACATCACCGGGACTAGGGAGGACTGAGCAGTTCTTC. Translation gives CACTTSPGLGRTEQFF.

The chain uses TRBV27 and TRBJ1-4; 8 bases fit TRBD1. V dropped 8 bases and J dropped 5; count of bases not matched to a gene: 13. The CDR3 runs to 16 residues. Germline values: CDR1 MNHEY, CDR2 SMNVEV (reference sequence). The CDR3 spells CASAWGGYRGNEKLFF. CDR3 in DNA: TGTGCCAGCGCATGGGGGGGGTACAGGGGGAATGAAAAACTGTTTTTT.

The chain uses TRBV12-3 or TRBV12-4 and TRBJ2-3, with no clear D. This CDR3 spans 14 amino acids. V was pared by 1 base and J by 4 bases, with 9 bases between. As DNA, the CDR3 is TGTGCCAGCAGTTTAGATACGCCGGCAGATACGCAGTATTTT. As protein: CASSLDTPADTQYF.

Of note for this clonotype: A read error is possible here, since a much larger clone lies one base away. The chain is built from TRBV12-3 or TRBV12-4 and TRBJ2-4, with 9 nucleotides matching TRBD2. The DNA matches TRBJ2-7 better at its end, which makes the J call doubtful. The CDR3 totals 15 residues. CDR3 sequence reads: CASSPLAGGGPEQYF. CDR3 DNA sequence: TGTGCCAGCAGTCCCTTGGCGGGAGGGGGGCCCGAGCAGTACTTC.

V gene TRBV27 combines with J gene TRBJ2-1, with 13 bases aligning to TRBD2. This CDR3 spans 15 amino acids. Trimming cost V 2 bases and J 9 bases; bases outside gene matches: 4. In germline, CDR1 is MNHEY, CDR2 SMNVEV (reference sequence). In nucleotides, the CDR3 is TGTGCCAGCAGTTTAGGGACTAGCGGGAATAGTGAGCAGTTCTTC. Translating gives CASSLGTSGNSEQFF.

On this clonotype itself: Compared with germline, one end of the junction differs, possibly owing to a read error. J is TRBJ2-7 and V is TRBV7-2; D ambiguous. This CDR3 comprises 13 residues. The germline V gene has CDR1 SGHTA and CDR2 FQGNSA. CDR3 nucleotides: TGTGCCAACAGCTTCCAGGCCACCTACGAGCAGTACTTC. Translated, it gives CANSFQATYEQYF.

This clonotype appeared a few times. The chain uses TRBV4-1 and TRBJ1-2, with TRBD1 matching over 9 bases. The CDR3 length is 16 residues. CDR1 MGHRA and CDR2 YSYEKL come from the germline V gene. J gave up 0 bases and V 1 base, and 3 bases lay outside the gene matches. The DNA of the CDR3 is TGCGCCAGCAGCCAAGGACGGACAGGGGCTAACTATGGCTACACCTTC. Protein product: CASSQGRTGANYGYTF.

The CDR3 DNA is TGTGCCAGCAGAAAAAACCGGGACAGGGGCCACGAGCAGTACTTC. This sequence encodes CASRKNRDRGHEQYF. The chain carries TRBV12-3 or TRBV12-4 and TRBJ2-4; 10 positions agree with TRBD1. The J call may be faulty, since TRBJ2-7 better matches the DNA end. This CDR3 spans 15 amino acids.

The table lists this clonotype with a few counts. This chain uses TRBV3-1 with TRBJ2-1, with a possible D match to TRBD2 (7 bases). Trimming removed 3 bases at V and 6 bases at J, with 12 bases between. The CDR3 contains 14 residues. The germline CDR1 and CDR2 sequences are LGHDT and YNNKEL (reference sequence). The CDR3 reads CASSQRGGGNEQFF. The CDR3 DNA sequence: TGTGCCAGCAGCCAGAGGGGGGGGGGCAATGAGCAGTTCTTC.

The chain uses TRBV6-1 and TRBJ2-1, with TRBD2 matching over 7 bases. After removal of 5 bases from V and 10 bases from J, the junction contained 2 bases not matched to a gene. Germline V gene sequence: CDR1 MNHNS, CDR2 SASEGT. The CDR3 length is 11 residues. The CDR3 here is CASSLAEEQFF. The CDR3 DNA follows: TGTGCCAGCAGTCTAGCGGAGGAGCAGTTCTTC.

The CDR3 coding sequence is TGTGCCAGCAGCAGAAGGACTAGCGGGGTTATGTTCAATGAGCAGTTCTTC. Translation: CASSRRTSGVMFNEQFF. The chain is built from TRBV7-6 and TRBJ2-1, with 12 bases fitting TRBD2. The ends lost 5 bases at V and 6 bases at J; junction bases unmatched: 11. The CDR3 covers 17 residues. CDR1 is SGHVS, CDR2 FNYEAQ, per germline.

As to this clonotype: Being one base from a much bigger clone, this may be a read error. The chain recombines TRBV20-1 with TRBJ2-1; no firm D call. The germline V and J ends were trimmed by 7 bases and 2 bases, with 12 bases remaining between them. The CDR3 length is 13 residues. Germline CDR1 DFQATT, CDR2 SNEGSKA (reference sequence). The CDR3 reads CSVISGTYNEQFF. For the CDR3, the DNA is TGCAGTGTGATATCTGGTACCTACAATGAGCAGTTCTTC.

The V call is TRBV28, the J call TRBJ1-2, with D possibly matching TRBD1 (5 bases). This CDR3 is built from 14 residues. V was pared by 5 bases and J by 0 bases, with 10 bases between. Germline CDR1 reads MDHEN; CDR2 reads SYDVKM. For the CDR3, the DNA is TGTGCCAGCAGTAGGGTGGGGGCTAACTATGGCTACACCTTC. Translated, it gives CASSRVGANYGYTF.

The chain couples TRBV12-3 or TRBV12-4 to TRBJ2-3; D remains ambiguous. The V end lost 5 bases, the J end lost 3 bases, and 18 bases lay between the germline ends. This CDR3 has 16 residues. The CDR3 spells CASSPQLGLNTDTQYF. CDR3 DNA sequence: TGTGCCAGCAGTCCCCAGCTGGGATTGAATACAGATACGCAGTATTTT.

The chain has TRBV30 and TRBJ2-7, with 8 positions matching TRBD1. Trimming removed 8 bases from V and 3 bases from J; junction bases left unmatched: 9. Germline lookup yields CDR1 GTSNPN and CDR2 SVGIG (reference sequence). This CDR3 is built from 13 residues. CDR3 sequence: CARDRTTSYEQYF. The CDR3 nucleotides are TGTGCCCGGGACAGGACCACCAGCTACGAGCAGTACTTC.